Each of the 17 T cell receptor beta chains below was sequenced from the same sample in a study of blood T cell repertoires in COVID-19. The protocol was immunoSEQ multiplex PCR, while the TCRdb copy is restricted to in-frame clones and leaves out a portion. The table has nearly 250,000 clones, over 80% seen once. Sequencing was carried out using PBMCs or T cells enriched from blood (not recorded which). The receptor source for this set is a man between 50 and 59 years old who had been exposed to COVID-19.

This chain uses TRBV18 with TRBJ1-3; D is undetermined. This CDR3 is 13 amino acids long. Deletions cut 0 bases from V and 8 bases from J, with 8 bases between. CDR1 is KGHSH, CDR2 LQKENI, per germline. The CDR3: CASSPPGFHTIYF. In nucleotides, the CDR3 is TGTGCCAGCTCACCACCCGGTTTCCACACCATATATTTT.

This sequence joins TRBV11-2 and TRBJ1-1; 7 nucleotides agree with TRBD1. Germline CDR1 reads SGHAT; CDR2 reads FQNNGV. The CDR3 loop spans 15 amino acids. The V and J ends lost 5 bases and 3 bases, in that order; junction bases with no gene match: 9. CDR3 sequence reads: CASSLRQGGDTEAFF. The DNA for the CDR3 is TGTGCCAGCAGCCTACGACAGGGTGGGGACACTGAAGCTTTCTTT. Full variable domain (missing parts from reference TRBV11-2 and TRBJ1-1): EAGVAQSPRYKIIEKRQSVAFWCNPISGHATLYWYQQILGQGPKLLIQFQNNGVVDDSQLPKDRFSAERLKGVDSTLKIQPAKLEDSAVYLCASSLRQGGDTEAFFGQGTRLTVV.

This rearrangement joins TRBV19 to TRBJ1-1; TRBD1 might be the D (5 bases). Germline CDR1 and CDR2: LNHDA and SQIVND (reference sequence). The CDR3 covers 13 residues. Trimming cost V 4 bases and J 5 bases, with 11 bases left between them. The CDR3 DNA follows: TGTGCCAGTAGTACCAGGGTTTTAACTGAAGCTTTCTTT. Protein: CASSTRVLTEAFF. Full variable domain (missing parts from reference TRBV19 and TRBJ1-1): DGGITQSPKYLFRKEGQNVTLSCEQNLNHDAMYWYRQDPGQGLRLIYYSQIVNDFQKGDIAEGYSVSREKKESFPLTVTSAQKNPTAFYLCASSTRVLTEAFFGQGTRLTVV.

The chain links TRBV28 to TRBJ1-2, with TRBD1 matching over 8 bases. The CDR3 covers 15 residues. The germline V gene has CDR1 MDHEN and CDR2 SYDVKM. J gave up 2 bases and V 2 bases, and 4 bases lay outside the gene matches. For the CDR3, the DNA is TGTGCCAGCAGTTTAGGAACAGGGGGGAACTATGGCTACACCTTC. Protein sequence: CASSLGTGGNYGYTF.

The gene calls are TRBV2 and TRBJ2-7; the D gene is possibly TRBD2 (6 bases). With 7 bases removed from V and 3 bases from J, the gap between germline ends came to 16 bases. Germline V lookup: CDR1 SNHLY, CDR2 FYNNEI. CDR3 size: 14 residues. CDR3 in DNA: TGTGCCAGCAACGGGGGACGGAGTATCTACGAGCAGTACTTC. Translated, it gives CASNGGRSIYEQYF.

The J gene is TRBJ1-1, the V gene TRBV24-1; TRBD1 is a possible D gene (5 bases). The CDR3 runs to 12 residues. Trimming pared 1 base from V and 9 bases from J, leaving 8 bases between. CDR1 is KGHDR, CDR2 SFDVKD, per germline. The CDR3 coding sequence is TGTGCCACCAGTGATTTAAGACAGAAAGCTTTCTTT. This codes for CATSDLRQKAFF.

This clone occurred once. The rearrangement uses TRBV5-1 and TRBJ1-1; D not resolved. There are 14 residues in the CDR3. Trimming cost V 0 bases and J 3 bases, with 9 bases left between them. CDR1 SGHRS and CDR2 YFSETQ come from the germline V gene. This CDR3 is CASSLAGLDTEAFF. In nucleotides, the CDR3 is TGCGCCAGCAGCTTGGCCGGGTTGGACACTGAAGCTTTCTTT. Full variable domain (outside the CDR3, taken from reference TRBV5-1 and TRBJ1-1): KAGVTQTPRYLIKTRGQQVTLSCSPISGHRSVSWYQQTPGQGLQFLFEYFSETQRNKGNFPGRFSGRQFSNSRSEMNVSTLELGDSALYLCASSLAGLDTEAFFGQGTRLTVV.

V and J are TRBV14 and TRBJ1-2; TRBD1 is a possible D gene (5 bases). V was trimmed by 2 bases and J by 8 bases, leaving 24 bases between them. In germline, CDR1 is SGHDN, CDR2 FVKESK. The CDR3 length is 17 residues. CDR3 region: CASSQKKGKGSVWGYTF. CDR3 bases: TGTGCCAGCAGCCAAAAAAAGGGGAAGGGATCCGTGTGGGGCTACACCTTC.

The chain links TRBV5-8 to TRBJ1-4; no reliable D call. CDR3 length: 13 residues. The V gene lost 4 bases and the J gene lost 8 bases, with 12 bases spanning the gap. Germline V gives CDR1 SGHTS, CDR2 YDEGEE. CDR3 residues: CASSPTRGEKLFF. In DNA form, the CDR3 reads TGTGCCAGCAGCCCGACCCGAGGGGAAAAACTGTTTTTT.

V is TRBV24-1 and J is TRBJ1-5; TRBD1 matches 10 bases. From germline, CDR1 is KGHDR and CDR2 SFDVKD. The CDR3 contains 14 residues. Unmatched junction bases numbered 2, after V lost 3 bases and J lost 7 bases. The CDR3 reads CATSDGTGAQPQHF. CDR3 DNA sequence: TGTGCCACCAGTGATGGGACAGGGGCCCAGCCCCAGCATTTT.

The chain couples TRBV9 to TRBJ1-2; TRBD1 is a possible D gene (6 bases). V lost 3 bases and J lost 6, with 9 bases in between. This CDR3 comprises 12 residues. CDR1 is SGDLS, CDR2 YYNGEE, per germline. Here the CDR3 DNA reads TGTGCCAGCAGCGAGAACAGGGATGGCTACACCTTC. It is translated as CASSENRDGYTF. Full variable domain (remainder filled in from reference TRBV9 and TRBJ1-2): DSGVTQTPKHLITATGQRVTLRCSPRSGDLSVYWYQQSLDQGLQFLIQYYNGEERAKGNILERFSAQQFPDLHSELNLSSLELGDSALYFCASSENRDGYTFGSGTRLTVV.

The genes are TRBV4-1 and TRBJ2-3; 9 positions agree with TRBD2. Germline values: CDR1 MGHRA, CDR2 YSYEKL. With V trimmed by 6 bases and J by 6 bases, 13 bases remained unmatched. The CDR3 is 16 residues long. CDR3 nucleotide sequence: TGCGCCAGCAGACCGACGAGAGAGCGGGGGGCGGATACGCAGTATTTT. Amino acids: CASRPTRERGADTQYF.

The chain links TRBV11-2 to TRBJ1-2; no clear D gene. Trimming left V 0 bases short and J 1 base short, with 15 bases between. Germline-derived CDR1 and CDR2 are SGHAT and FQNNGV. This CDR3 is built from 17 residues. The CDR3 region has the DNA TGTGCCAGCAGCTTAGACAGTAGGGTCGGGGTTAACTATGGCTACACCTTC. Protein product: CASSLDSRVGVNYGYTF.

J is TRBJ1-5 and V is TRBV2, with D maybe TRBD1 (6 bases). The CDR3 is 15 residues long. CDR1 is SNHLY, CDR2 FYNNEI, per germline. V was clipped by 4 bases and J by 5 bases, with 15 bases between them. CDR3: CASSGEGVSDQPQHF. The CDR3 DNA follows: TGTGCCAGCAGTGGCGAGGGGGTAAGCGATCAGCCCCAGCATTTT.

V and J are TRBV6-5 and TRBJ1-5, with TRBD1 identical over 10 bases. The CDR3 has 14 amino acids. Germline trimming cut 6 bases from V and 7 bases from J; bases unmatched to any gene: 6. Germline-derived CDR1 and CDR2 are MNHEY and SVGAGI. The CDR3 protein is CASRVDRGRQPQHF. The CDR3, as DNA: TGTGCCAGCAGAGTCGACAGGGGGCGACAGCCCCAGCATTTT.

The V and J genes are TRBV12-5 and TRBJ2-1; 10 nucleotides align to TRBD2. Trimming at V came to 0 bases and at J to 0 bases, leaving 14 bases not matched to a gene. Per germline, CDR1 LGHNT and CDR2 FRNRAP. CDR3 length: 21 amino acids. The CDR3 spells CASGLVPGLAVIKSSYNEQFF. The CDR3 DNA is TGTGCTAGTGGTTTGGTACCTGGACTAGCGGTCATCAAGAGCTCCTACAATGAGCAGTTCTTC.

In nucleotides, the CDR3 is TGTGCCAGCAGGCGGGACTCAGCAACTAATGAAAAACTGTTTTTT. Protein: CASRRDSATNEKLFF. The rearrangement joins TRBV6-5 to TRBJ1-4; D might be TRBD1 (5 bases). CDR1 and CDR2 from the germline V gene are MNHEY and SVGAGI. Trimming stripped 6 bases from V and 0 bases from J, with 11 bases between. The CDR3 length is 15 residues.